The subject of this entry is one TCR beta chain. CDR3 length: 19 residues. Germline V gene lookup returns CDR1 LNHDA and CDR2 SQIVND (reference sequence). V trimming: 8 bases; J trimming: 3 bases; junction bases outside the gene matches: 19. As processed by the authors: Quantification of nucleated cells was approximated via reference gene primer amplification. Sequencing was performed with immunoSEQ multiplex PCR; in TCRdb, only in-frame clones are kept and a portion is missing. The V and J calls and the clone size are those of that table, but D and trimming were determined from the DNA. The sample lists under 550,000 clones; roughly 90% were seen once. This sample is part of a study of blood T cell repertoires in COVID-19. Overall study: From the United States, Italy and Spain came samples of acute and convalescent COVID-19.

The gene calls are TRBV19 and TRBJ2-6; 7 nucleotides align to TRBD1. The sample consisted of peripheral blood. The sequence derives from a young man with COVID-19, enrolled during active disease. The CDR3 bases are TGTGCCAGTGCCCAAATCCGCCAGGTACAGGGGTTTGGGGCCAACGTCCTGACTTTC. Encoded protein: CASAQIRQVQGFGANVLTF.